Each of the 21 T cell receptor beta chains below was sequenced from the same sample in a study of shared T cell receptors in the human thymus. The method was immunoSEQ multiplex PCR; TCRdb's version includes in-frame clones alone and lacks a portion of them. The top ten hold roughly 0.0097% of the sample, which has fewer than 700,000 clones, roughly 90% seen once. This same sample was also taken into another study, of human thymus T cells.

The specimen sequenced was thymocytes. These receptors all stem from a boy younger than two with a congenital heart defect.

This sequence joins TRBV7-2 and TRBJ1-2; TRBD1 matches at 11 bases. CDR3 length: 16 residues. Unmatched junction bases numbered 9, after V lost 1 base and J lost 8 bases. Germline V CDR1 and CDR2: SGHTA, FQGNSA. CDR3 DNA sequence: TGTGCCAGCAGCTTAGACCGGACAGGGGGCGCGGGGGGCTACACCTTC. Residues: CASSLDRTGGAGGYTF.

The genes are TRBV6-6 and TRBJ2-5, with 8 positions matching TRBD2. The CDR3 is 16 residues long. Germline V gene lookup returns CDR1 MNHNY and CDR2 SVGAGI (reference sequence). After removal of 2 bases from V and 2 bases from J, the junction contained 7 bases not matched to a gene. CDR3 residues: CASSYRGGAGQETQYF. As DNA, the CDR3 is TGTGCCAGCAGTTACCGGGGGGGCGCGGGACAAGAGACCCAGTACTTC.

The chain has TRBV5-1 and TRBJ2-7; TRBD1 agrees at 7 bases. The CDR3 sequence is 14 residues long. Losses at the gene ends were 5 bases for V and 3 bases for J; bases not matched to a gene: 8. The germline gives CDR1 SGHRS, CDR2 YFSETQ. The CDR3 protein is CASSRDRTGYEQYF. DNA of the CDR3: TGCGCCAGCAGTAGGGACAGAACTGGCTACGAGCAGTACTTC.

V is TRBV30 and J is TRBJ1-1; tentative D call: TRBD1 (5 bases). The V and J ends lost 1 base and 3 bases respectively, with 12 bases between them. CDR1 and CDR2 from the germline V gene are GTSNPN and SVGIG (reference sequence). CDR3 length: 14 residues. CDR3 region: CAWSGREKDTEAFF. The CDR3 bases are TGTGCCTGGAGTGGCAGGGAAAAGGACACTGAAGCTTTCTTT.

Note on this clone: Other nucleotide sequences from this sample produce the same CDR3. This chain links TRBV9 with TRBJ2-7; the match to TRBD1 covers 12 bases. The CDR3 is 14 residues long. CDR1 and CDR2 (germline): SGDLS, YYNGEE. Trimming removed 3 bases from V and 7 bases from J; junction bases left unmatched: 5. CDR3 residues: CASSARDRGREQYF. In nucleotides, the CDR3 is TGTGCCAGCAGCGCCCGGGACAGGGGGCGAGAGCAGTACTTC.

The rearrangement uses TRBV28 and TRBJ2-3; TRBD2 agrees at 10 bases. There are 17 residues in the CDR3. Germline-derived CDR1 and CDR2 are MDHEN and SYDVKM. The V gene end was trimmed by 3 bases and the J gene end by 4 bases; junction bases not matched to a gene: 10. The CDR3 protein is CASSFSRAGGSPDTQYF. DNA of the CDR3: TGTGCCAGCAGTTTTTCCAGAGCGGGAGGGTCCCCAGATACGCAGTATTTT.

This clone occurred once. V is TRBV19 and J is TRBJ2-7, with 7 bases that match TRBD2. In germline, CDR1 is LNHDA, CDR2 SQIVND (reference sequence). V dropped 5 bases and J dropped 2; count of bases not matched to a gene: 6. The CDR3 runs to 14 residues. As DNA, the CDR3 is TGTGCCAGTAGTGCCGGACTAGGTACCTACGAGCAGTACTTC. Its protein product is CASSAGLGTYEQYF.

This clone has just a few counts. The chain joins TRBV5-1 to TRBJ1-1, with 10 bases that match TRBD1. Germline V lookup: CDR1 SGHRS, CDR2 YFSETQ. The length of the CDR3 is 15 residues. Unmatched junction bases numbered 7, after V lost 4 bases and J lost 4 bases. In DNA form, the CDR3 reads TGCGCCAGCAGCCCCGACAGGGGGCAGGTCACTGAAGCTTTCTTT. It codes for CASSPDRGQVTEAFF.

The chain combines TRBV4-1 with TRBJ2-7; D is possibly TRBD1 (5 bases). The CDR3 sequence is 14 residues long. Germline V gives CDR1 MGHRA, CDR2 YSYEKL. Trimming stripped 0 bases from V and 3 bases from J, with 9 bases between. As DNA, the CDR3 is TGCGCCAGCAGCCAAGATAGGGGCTACTACGAGCAGTACTTC. Translated: CASSQDRGYYEQYF.

This clone was picked up a small number of times. The gene calls are TRBV5-4 and TRBJ2-5; the match to TRBD2 covers 14 bases. Germline CDR1 and CDR2: SGHNT and YYREEE (reference sequence). Losses at the gene ends were 4 bases for V and 4 bases for J; bases not matched to a gene: 6. There are 16 residues in the CDR3. The CDR3 reads CASSVGLAGVRETQYF. The CDR3 DNA reads as TGTGCCAGCAGCGTGGGACTAGCGGGAGTGCGAGAGACCCAGTACTTC.

This clone was counted only a few times. This sequence joins TRBV18 and TRBJ1-5; TRBD1 agrees at 7 bases. The germline V gene has CDR1 KGHSH and CDR2 LQKENI. The CDR3 is made up of 14 amino acids. V was pared by 2 bases and J by 5 bases, with 3 bases of the junction left unmatched. This CDR3 is CASSPGTEHQPQHF. The CDR3 nucleotides are TGTGCCAGCTCACCAGGGACAGAGCATCAGCCCCAGCATTTT.

The chain couples TRBV7-6 to TRBJ2-6; weak D call: TRBD2 (5 bases). V was clipped by 5 bases and J by 1 base, with 18 bases between them. Germline V CDR1 and CDR2: SGHVS, FNYEAQ. The CDR3 contains 18 residues. CDR3 bases: TGTGCCAGCAGCCCCCCGGGGTCCTCTCCGTCTGGGGCCAACGTCCTGACTTTC. Translating gives CASSPPGSSPSGANVLTF.

Written as DNA, the CDR3 is TGCGCCAGCACCCCTGGGGGGACTAGCGGGATCTTAACCTACGAGCAGTACTTC. Protein: CASTPGGTSGILTYEQYF. The chain is built from TRBV5-1 and TRBJ2-7, with 13 bases matching TRBD2. J gave up 2 bases and V 6 bases, and 14 bases lay outside the gene matches. Germline lookup yields CDR1 SGHRS and CDR2 YFSETQ. The CDR3 loop spans 18 amino acids.

The chain carries TRBV7-9 and TRBJ2-7; 10 nucleotides match TRBD1. CDR3 length: 16 residues. Trimming took 5 bases from V and 2 from J; bases not matched to a gene: 9. Germline CDR1 and CDR2: SEHNR and FQNEAQ (reference sequence). CDR3 sequence reads: CASSPNSGTGAYEQYF. The CDR3 DNA sequence: TGTGCCAGCAGCCCCAACTCCGGGACAGGGGCCTACGAGCAGTACTTC. Supplemented by reference TRBV7-9 and TRBJ2-7, the full variable domain reads DTGVSQNPRHKITKRGQNVTFRCDPISEHNRLYWYRQTLGQGPEFLTYFQNEAQLEKSRLLSDRFSAERPKGSFSTLEIQRTEQGDSAMYLCASSPNSGTGAYEQYFGPGTRLTVT.

The chain recombines TRBV29-1 with TRBJ1-2; D is uncertain. The germline CDR1 and CDR2 sequences are SQVTM and ANQGSEA. V was cut by 6 bases and J by 5 bases, with 25 bases left in between. The CDR3 has 16 amino acids. The chain's CDR3 is CSVGPSMAKAVYGYTF. The CDR3 nucleotides read TGCAGCGTGGGCCCCTCTATGGCTAAAGCCGTATATGGCTACACCTTC.

This clone was observed a few times. The chain has TRBV7-9 and TRBJ2-1; D uncertain. Between the trimmed V and J ends, which lost 3 bases and 1 base, there was a span of 10 bases. This CDR3 comprises 15 residues. The germline V gene encodes CDR1 SEHNR and CDR2 FQNEAQ (reference sequence). CDR3 protein: CASSLSLPSYNEQFF. The CDR3 DNA is TGTGCCAGCAGCTTGTCACTACCGTCCTACAATGAGCAGTTCTTC.

The chain uses TRBV5-1 and TRBJ2-4; perhaps TRBD2 as D (5 bases). The CDR3 has 13 residues. The germline V gene has CDR1 SGHRS and CDR2 YFSETQ. Trimming shortened V by 4 bases and J by 8 bases, and 13 bases separated the two germline ends. CDR3 sequence reads: CASSGGSIDIQYF. In DNA form, the CDR3 reads TGCGCCAGCAGCGGCGGGTCCATCGACATTCAGTACTTC.

This rearrangement joins TRBV11-3 to TRBJ2-1, with TRBD2 identical over 8 bases. The CDR3 contains 19 residues. V was clipped by 0 bases and J by 5 bases; unmatched bases: 15. Per the germline V gene, CDR1 is SGHNT and CDR2 is YENEEA. The CDR3 DNA reads TGTGCCAGCAGCTTAGAGGCCGCGCACTCCAGCGGGAGAGACAATGAGCAGTTCTTC. As protein: CASSLEAAHSSGRDNEQFF.

Of note for this clone: The same CDR3 is also encoded by other DNA sequences in this sample. The V and J genes are TRBV5-4 and TRBJ2-7, with D tentatively TRBD2 (6 bases). The CDR3 has 14 amino acids. V dropped 4 bases and J dropped 0 bases, with 11 bases sitting between them. Germline V lookup: CDR1 SGHNT, CDR2 YYREEE (reference sequence). The CDR3 region is CASSPGLSSYEQYF. As DNA, the CDR3 is TGTGCCAGCAGCCCGGGACTGAGCTCCTACGAGCAGTACTTC.

The chain combines TRBV7-2 with TRBJ1-2; D is uncertain. The CDR3 is 16 residues long. The germline CDR1 and CDR2 sequences are SGHTA and FQGNSA. V lost 3 bases and J lost 0, with 14 bases in between. In DNA, the CDR3 is TGTGCCAGCAGCTTTACGGGATACGAACCTAACTATGGCTACACCTTC. It specifies CASSFTGYEPNYGYTF.

This clone has a handful of counts. This chain connects TRBV25-1 to TRBJ2-5, with D perhaps matching TRBD2 (6 bases). Germline V CDR1 and CDR2: MGHDK, SYGVNS. Trimming shortened V by 7 bases and J by 2 bases, and 11 bases separated the two germline ends. This CDR3 comprises 13 residues. The DNA for the CDR3 is TGTGCCAGCAAAGTCGGAGGGCAAGAGACCCAGTACTTC. It translates to CASKVGGQETQYF.